The clone carrying this T cell receptor (beta chain) was counted only a few times. Its antigen is not identified. Using unique molecular identifiers, the investigators prepared the TCRbeta library. TCRdb ran MiXCR on the PCR reads and lists one entry per CDR3 protein. The sample lists 200,000 or so distinct CDR3 sequences, under 8.5% seen once, with 35% in the top ten. The record originates from a study of T-cell reconstitution after alpha-beta-depleted transplantation in children. V was trimmed by 2 bases and J by 9 bases, leaving 11 bases between them. This CDR3 is 13 amino acids long. Germline V gives CDR1 WSHSY, CDR2 SAAADI. Points from the study as a whole: For some patients, TCRbeta diversity was high at day 60 because of recipient T cells and thymic progenitors that survived.

The material was PBMCs, mostly from graft donor cells, obtained 360 days after TCRalphabeta/CD19-depleted stem cell transplant. This receptor was obtained from a male patient between 2 and 15 years old who had a stem cell transplant for acute myeloid leukemia, so the T cells may come from the graft donor. The genes are TRBV10-2 and TRBJ1-5, with D unresolved. CDR3 residues: CASSETKPGPQHF. CDR3 in DNA: TGCGCCAGCAGTGAGACCAAACCGGGGCCCCAGCATTTT.